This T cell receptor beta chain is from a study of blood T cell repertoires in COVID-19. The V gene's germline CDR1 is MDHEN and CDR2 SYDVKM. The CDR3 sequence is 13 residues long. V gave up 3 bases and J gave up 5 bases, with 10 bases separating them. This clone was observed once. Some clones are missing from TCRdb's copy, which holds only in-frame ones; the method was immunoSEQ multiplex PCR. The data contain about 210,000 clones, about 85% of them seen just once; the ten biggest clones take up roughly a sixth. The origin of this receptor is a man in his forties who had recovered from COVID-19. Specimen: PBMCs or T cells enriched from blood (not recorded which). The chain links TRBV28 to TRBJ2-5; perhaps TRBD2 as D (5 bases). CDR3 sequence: CASSFPRGETQYF. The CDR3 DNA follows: TGTGCCAGCAGTTTTCCGAGAGGGGAGACCCAGTACTTC.